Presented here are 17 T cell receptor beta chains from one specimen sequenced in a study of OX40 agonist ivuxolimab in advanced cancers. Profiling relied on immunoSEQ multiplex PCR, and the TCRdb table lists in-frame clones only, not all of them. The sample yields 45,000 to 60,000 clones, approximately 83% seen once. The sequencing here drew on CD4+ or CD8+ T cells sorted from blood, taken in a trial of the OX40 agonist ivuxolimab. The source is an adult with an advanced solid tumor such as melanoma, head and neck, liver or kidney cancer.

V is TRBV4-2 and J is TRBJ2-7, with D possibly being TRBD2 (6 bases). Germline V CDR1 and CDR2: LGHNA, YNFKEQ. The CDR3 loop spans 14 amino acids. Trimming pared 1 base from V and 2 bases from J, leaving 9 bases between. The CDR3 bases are TGTGCCAGCAGCCAAGGCCGGGGGACCTACGAGCAGTACTTC. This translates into CASSQGRGTYEQYF.

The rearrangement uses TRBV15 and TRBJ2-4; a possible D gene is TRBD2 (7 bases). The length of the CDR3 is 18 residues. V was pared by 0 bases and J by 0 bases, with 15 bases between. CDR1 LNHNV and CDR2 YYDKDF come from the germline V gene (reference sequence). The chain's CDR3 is CATSRDPLGGLAKNIQYF. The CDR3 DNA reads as TGTGCCACCAGCAGAGATCCACTGGGGGGGCTAGCCAAAAACATTCAGTACTTC.

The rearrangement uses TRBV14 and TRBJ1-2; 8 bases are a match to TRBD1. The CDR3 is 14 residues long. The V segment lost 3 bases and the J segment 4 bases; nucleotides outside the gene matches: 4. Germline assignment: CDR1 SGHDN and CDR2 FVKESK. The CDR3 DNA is TGTGCCAGCAGCCAGGACAGGGTTTTCTATGGCTACACCTTC. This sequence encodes CASSQDRVFYGYTF. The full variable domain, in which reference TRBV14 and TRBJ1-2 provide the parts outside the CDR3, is EAGVTQFPSHSVIEKGQTVTLRCDPISGHDNLYWYRRVMGKEIKFLLHFVKESKQDESGMPNNRFLAERTGGTYSTLKVQPAELEDSGVYFCASSQDRVFYGYTFGSGTRLTVV.

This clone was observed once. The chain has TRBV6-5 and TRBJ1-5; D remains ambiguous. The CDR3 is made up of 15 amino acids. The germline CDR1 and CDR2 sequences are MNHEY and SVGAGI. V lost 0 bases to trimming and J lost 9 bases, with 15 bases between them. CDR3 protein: CASSYSGSRRRPQHF. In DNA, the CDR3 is TGTGCCAGCAGTTACTCGGGCAGTAGACGTCGGCCCCAGCATTTT.

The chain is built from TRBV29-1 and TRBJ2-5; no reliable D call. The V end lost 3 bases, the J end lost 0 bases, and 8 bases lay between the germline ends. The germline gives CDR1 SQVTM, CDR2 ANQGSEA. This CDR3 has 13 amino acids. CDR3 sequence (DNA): TGCAGCGTTGACGAATTAAACCAAGAGACCCAGTACTTC. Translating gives CSVDELNQETQYF.

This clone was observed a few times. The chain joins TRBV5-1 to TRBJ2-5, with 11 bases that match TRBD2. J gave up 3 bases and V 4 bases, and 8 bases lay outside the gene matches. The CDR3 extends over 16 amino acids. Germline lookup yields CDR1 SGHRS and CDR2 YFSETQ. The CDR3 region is CASSPGVLAGEETQYF. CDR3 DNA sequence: TGCGCCAGCAGCCCCGGGGTACTAGCGGGAGAAGAGACCCAGTACTTC.

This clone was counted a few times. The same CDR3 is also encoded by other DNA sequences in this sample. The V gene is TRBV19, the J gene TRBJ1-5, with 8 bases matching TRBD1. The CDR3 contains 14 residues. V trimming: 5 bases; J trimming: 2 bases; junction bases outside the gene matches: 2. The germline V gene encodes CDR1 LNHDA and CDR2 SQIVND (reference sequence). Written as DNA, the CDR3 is TGTGCCAGTAGTGGGACAGGAGGCAATCAGCCCCAGCATTTT. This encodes CASSGTGGNQPQHF.

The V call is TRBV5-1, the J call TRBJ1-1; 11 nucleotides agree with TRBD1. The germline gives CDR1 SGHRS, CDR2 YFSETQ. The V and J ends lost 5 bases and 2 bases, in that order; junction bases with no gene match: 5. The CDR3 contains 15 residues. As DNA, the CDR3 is TGCGCCAGCAGTTACGGACAGGGGGCTAACACTGAAGCTTTCTTT. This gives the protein CASSYGQGANTEAFF.

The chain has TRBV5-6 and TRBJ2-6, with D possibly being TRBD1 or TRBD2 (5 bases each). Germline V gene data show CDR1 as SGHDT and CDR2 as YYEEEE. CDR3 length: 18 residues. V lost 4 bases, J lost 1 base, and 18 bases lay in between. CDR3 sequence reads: CASSPFGRGASGANVLTF. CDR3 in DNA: TGTGCCAGCAGCCCCTTTGGTAGGGGAGCTTCTGGGGCCAACGTCCTGACTTTC.

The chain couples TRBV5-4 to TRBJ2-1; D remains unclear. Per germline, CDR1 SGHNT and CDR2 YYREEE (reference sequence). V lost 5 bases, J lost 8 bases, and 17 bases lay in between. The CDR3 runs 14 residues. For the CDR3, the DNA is TGTGCCAGCAGACGCCTACAGAGTTCCGATGAGCAGTTCTTC. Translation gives CASRRLQSSDEQFF.

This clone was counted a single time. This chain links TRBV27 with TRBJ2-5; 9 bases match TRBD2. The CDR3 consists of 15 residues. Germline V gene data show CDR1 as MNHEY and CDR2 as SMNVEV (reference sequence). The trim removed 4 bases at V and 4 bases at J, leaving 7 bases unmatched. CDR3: CASSSAGGPGETQYF. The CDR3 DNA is TGTGCCAGCAGTTCCGCGGGGGGGCCTGGAGAGACCCAGTACTTC.

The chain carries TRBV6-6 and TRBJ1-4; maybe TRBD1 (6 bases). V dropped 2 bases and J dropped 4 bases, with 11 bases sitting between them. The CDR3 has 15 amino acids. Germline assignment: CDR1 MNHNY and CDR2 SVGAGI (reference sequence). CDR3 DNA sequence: TGTGCCAGCAGTTACGGGGGCGACGGTAATGAAAAACTGTTTTTT. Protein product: CASSYGGDGNEKLFF.

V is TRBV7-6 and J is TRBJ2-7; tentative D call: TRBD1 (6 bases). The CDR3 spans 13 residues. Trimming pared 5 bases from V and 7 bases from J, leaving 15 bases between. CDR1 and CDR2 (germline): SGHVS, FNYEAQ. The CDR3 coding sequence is TGTGCCAGCAGCCCTTCCGTTGACAGGGAGCAGTACTTC. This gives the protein CASSPSVDREQYF.

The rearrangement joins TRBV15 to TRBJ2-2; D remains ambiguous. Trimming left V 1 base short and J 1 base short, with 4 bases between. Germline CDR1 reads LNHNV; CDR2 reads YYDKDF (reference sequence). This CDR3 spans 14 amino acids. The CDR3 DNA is TGTGCCACCAGCAGAGGAGGGAACACCGGGGAGCTGTTTTTT. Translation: CATSRGGNTGELFF.

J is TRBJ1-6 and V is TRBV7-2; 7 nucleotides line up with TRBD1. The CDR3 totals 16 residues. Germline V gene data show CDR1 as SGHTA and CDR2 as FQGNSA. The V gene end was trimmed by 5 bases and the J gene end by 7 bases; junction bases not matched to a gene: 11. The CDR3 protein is CASSTRIGGGNSPLHF. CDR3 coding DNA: TGTGCCAGCAGCACTAGGATAGGAGGGGGCAATTCACCCCTCCACTTT. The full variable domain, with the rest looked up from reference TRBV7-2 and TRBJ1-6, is GAGVSQSPSNKVTEKGKDVELRCDPISGHTALYWYRQSLGQGLEFLIYFQGNSAPDKSGLPSDRFSAERTGGSVSTLTIQRTQQEDSAVYLCASSTRIGGGNSPLHFGNGTRLTVT.

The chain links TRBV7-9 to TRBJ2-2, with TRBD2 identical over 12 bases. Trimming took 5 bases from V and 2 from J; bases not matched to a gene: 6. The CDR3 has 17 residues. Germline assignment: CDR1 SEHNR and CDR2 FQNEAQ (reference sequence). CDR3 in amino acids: CASSPTSGRVNTGELFF. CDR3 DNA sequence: TGTGCCAGCAGCCCGACTAGCGGGAGAGTTAACACCGGGGAGCTGTTTTTT.

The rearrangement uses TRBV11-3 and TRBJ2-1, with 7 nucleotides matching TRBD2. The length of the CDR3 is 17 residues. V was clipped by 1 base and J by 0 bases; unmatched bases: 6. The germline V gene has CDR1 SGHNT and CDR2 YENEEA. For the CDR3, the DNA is TGTGCCAGCAGCTTAGCTAGCGGCCGAAGCTCCTACAATGAGCAGTTCTTC. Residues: CASSLASGRSSYNEQFF.